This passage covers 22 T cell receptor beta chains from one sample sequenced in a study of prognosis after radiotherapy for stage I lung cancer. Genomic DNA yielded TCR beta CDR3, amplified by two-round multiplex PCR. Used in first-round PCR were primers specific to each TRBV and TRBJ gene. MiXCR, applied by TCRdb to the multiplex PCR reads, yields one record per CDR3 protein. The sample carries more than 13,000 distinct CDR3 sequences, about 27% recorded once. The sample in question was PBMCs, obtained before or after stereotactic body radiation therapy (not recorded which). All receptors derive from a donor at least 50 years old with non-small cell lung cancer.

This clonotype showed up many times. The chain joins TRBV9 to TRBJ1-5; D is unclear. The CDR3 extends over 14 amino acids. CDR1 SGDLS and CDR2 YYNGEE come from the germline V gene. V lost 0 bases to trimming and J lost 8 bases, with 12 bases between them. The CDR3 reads CASSVGGDGEPQHF. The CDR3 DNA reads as TGTGCCAGCAGCGTAGGGGGAGACGGGGAGCCCCAGCATTTT.

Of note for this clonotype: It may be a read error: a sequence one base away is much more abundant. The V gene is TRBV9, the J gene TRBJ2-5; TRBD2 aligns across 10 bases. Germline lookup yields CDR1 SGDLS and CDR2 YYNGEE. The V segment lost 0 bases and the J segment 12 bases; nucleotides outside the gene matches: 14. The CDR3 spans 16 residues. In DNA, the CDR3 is TGTGCCAGCAGCGTAGGTCTAGCGGGGGCTTATGAGGCCAAGTACTTC. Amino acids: CASSVGLAGAYEAKYF. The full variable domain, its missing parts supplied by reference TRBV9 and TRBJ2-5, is DSGVTQTPKHLITATGQRVTLRCSPRSGDLSVYWYQQSLDQGLQFLIQYYNGEERAKGNILERFSAQQFPDLHSELNLSSLELGDSALYFCASSVGLAGAYEAKYFGPGTRLLVL.

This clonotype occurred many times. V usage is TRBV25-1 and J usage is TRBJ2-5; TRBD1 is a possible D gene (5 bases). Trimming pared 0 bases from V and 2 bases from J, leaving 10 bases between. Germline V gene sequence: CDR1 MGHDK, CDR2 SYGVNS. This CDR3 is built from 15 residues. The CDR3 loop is CASSEYRSGQETQYF. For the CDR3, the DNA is TGTGCCAGCAGTGAATATCGGTCAGGGCAAGAGACCCAGTACTTC.

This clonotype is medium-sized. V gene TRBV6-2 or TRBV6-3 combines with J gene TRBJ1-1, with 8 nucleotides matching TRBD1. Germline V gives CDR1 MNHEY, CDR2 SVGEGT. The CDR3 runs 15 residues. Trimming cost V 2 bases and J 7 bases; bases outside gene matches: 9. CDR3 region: CASSYKTSGQGEAFF. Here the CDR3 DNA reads TGTGCCAGCAGTTACAAAACGTCCGGACAGGGTGAAGCTTTCTTT.

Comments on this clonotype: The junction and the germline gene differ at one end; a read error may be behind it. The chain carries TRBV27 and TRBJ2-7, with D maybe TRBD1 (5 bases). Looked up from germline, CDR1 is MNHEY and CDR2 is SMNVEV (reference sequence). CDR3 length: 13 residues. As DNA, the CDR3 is TGTTCCAGCAGTATCCGACAGACGTACGAGCAGTACTTC. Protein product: CSSSIRQTYEQYF.

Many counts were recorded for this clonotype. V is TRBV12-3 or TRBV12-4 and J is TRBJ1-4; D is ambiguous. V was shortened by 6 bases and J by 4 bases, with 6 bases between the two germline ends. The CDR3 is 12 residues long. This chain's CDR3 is CASRFGNEKLFF. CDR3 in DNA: TGTGCCAGCAGATTCGGTAATGAAAAACTGTTTTTT.

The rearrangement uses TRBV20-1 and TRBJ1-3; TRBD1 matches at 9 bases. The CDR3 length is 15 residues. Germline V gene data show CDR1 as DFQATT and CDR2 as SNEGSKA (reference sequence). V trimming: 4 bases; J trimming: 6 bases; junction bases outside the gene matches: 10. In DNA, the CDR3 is TGCAGTGCTATCCAAGCACAGGGGGCTGTAAACACCATATATTTT. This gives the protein CSAIQAQGAVNTIYF.

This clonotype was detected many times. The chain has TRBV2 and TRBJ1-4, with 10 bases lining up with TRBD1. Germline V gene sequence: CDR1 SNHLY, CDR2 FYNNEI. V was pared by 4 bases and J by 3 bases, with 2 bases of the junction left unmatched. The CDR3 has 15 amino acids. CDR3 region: CASSGQGAPNEKLFF. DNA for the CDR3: TGTGCCAGCAGTGGACAGGGGGCACCTAATGAAAAACTGTTTTTT.

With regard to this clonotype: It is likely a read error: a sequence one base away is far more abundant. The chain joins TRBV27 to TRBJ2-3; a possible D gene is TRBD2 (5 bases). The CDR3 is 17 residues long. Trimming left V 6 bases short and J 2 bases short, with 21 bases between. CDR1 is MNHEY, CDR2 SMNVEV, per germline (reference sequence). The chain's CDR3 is CASSVTRSGGVTDTQYF. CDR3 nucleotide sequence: TGTGCCAGCAGCGTGACGCGAAGCGGAGGTGTCACAGATACGCAGTATTTT.

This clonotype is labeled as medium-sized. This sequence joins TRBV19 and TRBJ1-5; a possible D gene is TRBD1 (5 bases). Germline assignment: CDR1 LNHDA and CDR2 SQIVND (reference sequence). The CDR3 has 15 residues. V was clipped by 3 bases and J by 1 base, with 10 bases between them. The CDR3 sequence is CASSIRGASNQPQHF. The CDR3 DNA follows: TGTGCCAGTAGTATCCGAGGGGCGAGCAATCAGCCCCAGCATTTT.

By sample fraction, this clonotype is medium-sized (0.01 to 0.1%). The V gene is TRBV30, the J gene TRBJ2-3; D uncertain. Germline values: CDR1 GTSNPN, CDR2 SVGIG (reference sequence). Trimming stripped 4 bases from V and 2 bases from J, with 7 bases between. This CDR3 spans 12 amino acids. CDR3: CAWTRNTDTQYF. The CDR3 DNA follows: TGTGCCTGGACCCGAAACACAGATACGCAGTATTTT. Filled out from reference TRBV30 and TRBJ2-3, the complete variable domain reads SQTIHQWPATLVQPVGSPLSLECTVEGTSNPNLYWYRQAAGRGLQLLFYSVGIGQISSEVPQNLSASRPQDRQFILSSKKLLLSDSGFYLCAWTRNTDTQYFGPGTRLTVL.

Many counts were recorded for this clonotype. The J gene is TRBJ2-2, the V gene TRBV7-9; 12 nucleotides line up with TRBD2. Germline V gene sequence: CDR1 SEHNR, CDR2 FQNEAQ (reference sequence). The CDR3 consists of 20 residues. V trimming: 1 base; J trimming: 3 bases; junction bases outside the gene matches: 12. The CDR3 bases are TGTGCCAGCAGCTTAGACCCCCCGACTAGCGGGAGTGTTTACACCGGGGAGCTGTTTTTT. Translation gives CASSLDPPTSGSVYTGELFF.

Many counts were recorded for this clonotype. The DNA of the CDR3 is TGTGCCAGCTCACCAGCGGCAGGGTCCTACGAGCAGTACTTC. Protein product: CASSPAAGSYEQYF. This chain joins TRBV18 and TRBJ2-7, with D possibly being TRBD1 (5 bases). V was pared by 2 bases and J by 1 base, with 9 bases between. The CDR3 has 14 amino acids. Germline CDR1 and CDR2: KGHSH and LQKENI.

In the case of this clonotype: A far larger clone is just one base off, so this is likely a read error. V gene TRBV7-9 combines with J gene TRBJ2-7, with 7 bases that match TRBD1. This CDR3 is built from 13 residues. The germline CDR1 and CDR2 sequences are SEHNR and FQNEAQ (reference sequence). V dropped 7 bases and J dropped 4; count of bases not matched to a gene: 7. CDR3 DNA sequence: TGTGCCAGCAACCCCCGGACAGGATACGAGCAGTACTTC. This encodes CASNPRTGYEQYF.

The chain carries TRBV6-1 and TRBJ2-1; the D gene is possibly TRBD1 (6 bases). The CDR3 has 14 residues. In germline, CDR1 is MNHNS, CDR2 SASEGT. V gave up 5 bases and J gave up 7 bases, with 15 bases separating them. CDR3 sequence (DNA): TGTGCCAGCAGTCAGGGGCTCAATAAGAATGAGCAGTTCTTC. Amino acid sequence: CASSQGLNKNEQFF.

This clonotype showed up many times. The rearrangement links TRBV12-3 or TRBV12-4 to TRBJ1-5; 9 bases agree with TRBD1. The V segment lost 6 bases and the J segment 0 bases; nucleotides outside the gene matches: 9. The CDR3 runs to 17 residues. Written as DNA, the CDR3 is TGTGCCAGCAGAATTGACAGGGGGATTTATAGCAATCAGCCCCAGCATTTT. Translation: CASRIDRGIYSNQPQHF.

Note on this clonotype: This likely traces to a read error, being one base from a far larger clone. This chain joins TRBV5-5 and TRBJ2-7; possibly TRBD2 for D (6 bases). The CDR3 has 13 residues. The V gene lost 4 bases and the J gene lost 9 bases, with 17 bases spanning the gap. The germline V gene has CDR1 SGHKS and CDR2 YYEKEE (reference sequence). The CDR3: CASSIGTYSVQYF. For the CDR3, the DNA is TGTGCCAGCAGCATAGGGACTTACTCTGTGCAGTACTTC.

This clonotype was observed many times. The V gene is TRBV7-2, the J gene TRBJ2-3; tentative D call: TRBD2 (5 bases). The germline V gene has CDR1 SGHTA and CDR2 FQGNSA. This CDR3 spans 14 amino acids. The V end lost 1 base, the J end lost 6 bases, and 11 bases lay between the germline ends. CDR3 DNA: TGTGCCAGCAGCTTAGTAGCGCCGAAGGATACGCAGTATTTT. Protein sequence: CASSLVAPKDTQYF.

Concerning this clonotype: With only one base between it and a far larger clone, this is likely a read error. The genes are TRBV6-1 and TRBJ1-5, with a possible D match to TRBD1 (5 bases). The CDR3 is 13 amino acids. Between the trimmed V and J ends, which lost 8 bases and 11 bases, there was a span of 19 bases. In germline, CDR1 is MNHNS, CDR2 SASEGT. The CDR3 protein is CASSPFRDQSQHF. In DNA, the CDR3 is TGTGCCAGCTCCCCTTTCCGGGACCAGTCCCAGCATTTT.

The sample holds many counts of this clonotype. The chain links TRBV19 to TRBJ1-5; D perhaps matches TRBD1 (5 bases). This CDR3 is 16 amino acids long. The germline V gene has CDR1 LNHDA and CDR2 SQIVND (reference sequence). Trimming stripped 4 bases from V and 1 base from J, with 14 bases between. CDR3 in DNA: TGTGCCAGTAGTAAATTTGGGGCGGTGAGCAATCAGCCCCAGCATTTT. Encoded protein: CASSKFGAVSNQPQHF.

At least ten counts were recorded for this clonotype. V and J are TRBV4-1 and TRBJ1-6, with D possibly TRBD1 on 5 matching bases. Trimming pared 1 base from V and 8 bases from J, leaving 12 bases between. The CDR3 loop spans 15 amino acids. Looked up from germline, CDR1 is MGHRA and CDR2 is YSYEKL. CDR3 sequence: CASSQVGRGHSPLHF. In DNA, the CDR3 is TGCGCCAGCAGCCAAGTCGGCCGGGGCCATTCACCCCTCCACTTT.

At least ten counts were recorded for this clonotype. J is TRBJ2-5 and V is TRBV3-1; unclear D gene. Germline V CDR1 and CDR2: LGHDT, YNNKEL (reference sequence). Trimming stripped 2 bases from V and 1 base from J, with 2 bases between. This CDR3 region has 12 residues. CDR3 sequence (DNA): TGTGCCAGCAGCCAAACCCAAGAGACCCAGTACTTC. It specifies CASSQTQETQYF.